Listed here are 32 T cell receptor beta chains from one sample, sequenced in a study of cytomegalovirus exposure and HLA in healthy donors. 13 Jbeta primers and 60 Vbeta primers were used for the PCR. Produced via immunoSEQ multiplex PCR; TCRdb's table is partial and in-frame only. The sample includes 100,000 to 120,000 clones, approximately 67% of them seen just once. Sample: PBMCs. The receptors were sampled from a young man in good health and CMV-seropositive.

The rearrangement links TRBV27 to TRBJ1-2, with TRBD1 matching 10 bases. Germline V gives CDR1 MNHEY, CDR2 SMNVEV (reference sequence). The CDR3 runs to 15 residues. The trim removed 5 bases at V and 4 bases at J, leaving 7 bases unmatched. The CDR3 DNA sequence: TGTGCCAGCAGTCCGATGGGACAGGGGCCCTATGGCTACACCTTC. Translated: CASSPMGQGPYGYTF.

V gene TRBV28 combines with J gene TRBJ1-6, with 10 bases fitting TRBD1. The V gene's germline CDR1 is MDHEN and CDR2 SYDVKM. V lost 8 bases to trimming and J lost 7 bases; unmatched junction nucleotides: 8. The CDR3 is made up of 15 amino acids. The CDR3 reads CASQPRDRGNSPLHF. CDR3 nucleotides: TGTGCCAGCCAGCCGCGGGACAGGGGCAATTCACCCCTCCACTTT.

The V gene is TRBV5-1, the J gene TRBJ2-5; TRBD2 matches 14 bases. The CDR3 is 17 amino acids. Unmatched junction bases numbered 6, after V lost 3 bases and J lost 2 bases. Germline V CDR1 and CDR2: SGHRS, YFSETQ. The CDR3: CASSYTGTSGGQETQYF. In DNA, the CDR3 is TGCGCCAGCAGCTATACCGGGACTAGCGGGGGACAAGAGACCCAGTACTTC.

The chain joins TRBV7-3 to TRBJ2-2; D remains unclear. Per the germline V gene, CDR1 is SGHTA and CDR2 is FQGTGA. The CDR3 contains 17 residues. Trimming took off 1 base at V and 4 bases at J, with 16 bases between the two ends. In nucleotides, the CDR3 is TGTGCCAGCAGCTTAAGGCTGCGGCCCCCGGGCACCGGGGAGCTGTTTTTT. This encodes CASSLRLRPPGTGELFF.

This clone has a handful of counts. The chain is built from TRBV30 and TRBJ1-4; D call uncertain. With 0 bases removed from V and 4 bases from J, the gap between germline ends came to 6 bases. The CDR3 consists of 13 residues. CDR1 and CDR2 from the germline V gene are GTSNPN and SVGIG (reference sequence). Here the CDR3 DNA reads TGTGCCTGGAGTGTACTTGATAATGAAAAACTGTTTTTT. The encoded protein is CAWSVLDNEKLFF.

This chain uses TRBV13 with TRBJ2-4; 7 nucleotides match TRBD1. The ends lost 5 bases at V and 7 bases at J; junction bases unmatched: 14. The CDR3 covers 16 residues. The germline gives CDR1 PRHDT, CDR2 FYEKMQ (reference sequence). The CDR3 here is CASSVNRGSKRNIQYF. The CDR3 region has the DNA TGTGCCAGCAGCGTCAACAGGGGATCAAAACGGAACATTCAGTACTTC.

The chain combines TRBV28 with TRBJ1-2; 8 bases match TRBD1. J lost 8 bases, V lost 6 bases, and 17 bases had no gene match. There are 16 residues in the CDR3. Germline CDR1 reads MDHEN; CDR2 reads SYDVKM. CDR3 sequence: CASRTPGTGLNAGYTF. DNA for the CDR3: TGTGCCAGCAGAACACCGGGGACAGGACTTAACGCGGGCTACACCTTC.

This clone was seen only a few times. The genes are TRBV2 and TRBJ1-6, with D tentatively TRBD1 (5 bases). V was pared by 8 bases and J by 10 bases, with 21 bases between. The CDR3 contains 15 residues. Germline CDR1 SNHLY, CDR2 FYNNEI. CDR3 residues: CASSSQGSNGSPLHF. CDR3 coding DNA: TGTGCCAGCTCCAGTCAGGGCAGCAATGGGTCACCCCTCCACTTT.

V is TRBV4-1 and J is TRBJ2-2, with TRBD1 identical over 7 bases. Per the germline V gene, CDR1 is MGHRA and CDR2 is YSYEKL. With 3 bases clipped from V and 2 bases from J, the junction kept 9 bases outside the gene matches. The CDR3 consists of 17 residues. The CDR3 sequence: CASSQLHRDSNTGELFF. The CDR3 DNA reads as TGCGCCAGCAGCCAGTTACATAGGGACAGCAACACCGGGGAGCTGTTTTTT.

V is TRBV11-2 and J is TRBJ2-7; D is perhaps TRBD2 (7 bases). The V gene lost 5 bases and the J gene lost 0 bases, with 14 bases spanning the gap. The CDR3 loop spans 15 amino acids. Per germline, CDR1 SGHAT and CDR2 FQNNGV. DNA of the CDR3: TGTGCCAGCAGCCTAAGGGGGGGGAGCTCCTACGAGCAGTACTTC. It encodes CASSLRGGSSYEQYF.

This rearrangement joins TRBV5-1 to TRBJ2-6; D perhaps matches TRBD1 (6 bases). Germline values: CDR1 SGHRS, CDR2 YFSETQ. V was shortened by 3 bases and J by 7 bases, with 23 bases between the two germline ends. This CDR3 has 18 residues. CDR3 loop: CASSSRSRDTPFANVLTF. In nucleotides, the CDR3 is TGCGCCAGCAGCTCCCGATCACGGGACACCCCTTTTGCCAACGTCCTGACTTTC.

The CDR3 DNA sequence: TGTGCCAGCAGCTCCGGGAGGGGGTTTTGGAACACTGAAGCTTTCTTT. This translates into CASSSGRGFWNTEAFF. The gene calls are TRBV5-6 and TRBJ1-1; D possibly corresponds to TRBD1 (6 bases). Germline V gene data show CDR1 as SGHDT and CDR2 as YYEEEE. With 3 bases removed from V and 1 base from J, the gap between germline ends came to 16 bases. The CDR3 covers 16 residues.

This clone was seen more than once but under ten times. The rearrangement uses TRBV2 and TRBJ2-7, with 10 bases lining up with TRBD2. V lost 2 bases and J lost 5; bases outside the gene matches: 6. From germline, CDR1 is SNHLY and CDR2 FYNNEI. The CDR3 has 15 amino acids. For the CDR3, the DNA is TGTGCCAGCAGTGAACGGAGCGGGGGGGCCCACGAGCAGTACTTC. Protein sequence: CASSERSGGAHEQYF.

The chain employs TRBV5-6 and TRBJ1-1; 8 bases align to TRBD1. CDR1 is SGHDT, CDR2 YYEEEE, per germline. The CDR3 is 16 amino acids. V dropped 3 bases and J dropped 1; count of bases not matched to a gene: 8. The CDR3 reads CASSYATGAQNTEAFF. Written as DNA, the CDR3 is TGTGCCAGCAGCTACGCGACAGGGGCTCAGAACACTGAAGCTTTCTTT. Full variable domain (missing parts from reference TRBV5-6 and TRBJ1-1): DAGVTQSPTHLIKTRGQQVTLRCSPKSGHDTVSWYQQALGQGPQFIFQYYEEEERQRGNFPDRFSGHQFPNYSSELNVNALLLGDSALYLCASSYATGAQNTEAFFGQGTRLTVV.

The V gene is TRBV6-6, the J gene TRBJ2-5, with TRBD2 matching over 7 bases. There are 16 residues in the CDR3. V trimming: 0 bases; J trimming: 4 bases; junction bases outside the gene matches: 8. The germline gives CDR1 MNHNY, CDR2 SVGAGI (reference sequence). The CDR3 DNA reads TGTGCCAGCAGTTACTCGACGGGGGAGGGACGAGAGACCCAGTACTTC. Its protein is CASSYSTGEGRETQYF.

The V gene is TRBV6-1, the J gene TRBJ1-1; D call uncertain. Deletions cut 5 bases from V and 10 bases from J, with 17 bases between. This CDR3 is built from 13 residues. Germline-derived CDR1 and CDR2 are MNHNS and SASEGT. The CDR3 reads CASSSANIGGAFF. The CDR3 DNA is TGTGCCAGCAGTTCTGCGAATATAGGAGGAGCTTTCTTT.

The rearrangement uses TRBV4-1 and TRBJ1-2; 7 nucleotides line up with TRBD1. CDR3 length equals 17 residues. Trimming at V came to 1 base and at J to 4 bases, leaving 12 bases not matched to a gene. Germline V lookup: CDR1 MGHRA, CDR2 YSYEKL. In DNA, the CDR3 is TGCGCCAGCAGCCAAGTCTACCGGGACAGCAGGGGCTATGGCTACACCTTC. This codes for CASSQVYRDSRGYGYTF.

The V call is TRBV18, the J call TRBJ2-7; 7 nucleotides line up with TRBD1. Germline V gene sequence: CDR1 KGHSH, CDR2 LQKENI. The CDR3 spans 15 residues. Trimming took 5 bases from V and 0 from J; bases not matched to a gene: 7. For the CDR3, the DNA is TGTGCCAGCTCATTGACCCGGGACAGCTCCTACGAGCAGTACTTC. It yields the protein CASSLTRDSSYEQYF.

The chain has TRBV5-1 and TRBJ2-1; 9 nucleotides align to TRBD2. The CDR3 sequence is 15 residues long. J lost 9 bases, V lost 5 bases, and 12 bases had no gene match. Germline-derived CDR1 and CDR2 are SGHRS and YFSETQ. CDR3 residues: CASRSPGLAHTEQFF. The CDR3 DNA reads TGCGCCAGCAGATCGCCGGGACTAGCCCACACTGAGCAGTTCTTC.

This clone has just a few counts. This chain links TRBV5-1 with TRBJ1-1, with D possibly being TRBD1 (6 bases). The germline V gene has CDR1 SGHRS and CDR2 YFSETQ. V was shortened by 2 bases and J by 1 base, with 12 bases between the two germline ends. CDR3 length: 15 residues. DNA of the CDR3: TGCGCCAGCAGCTTAACGGGACACGCGAACACTGAAGCTTTCTTT. This translates into CASSLTGHANTEAFF.

This chain joins TRBV28 and TRBJ2-1; 9 bases align to TRBD2. CDR1 and CDR2 (germline): MDHEN, SYDVKM. The CDR3 consists of 18 residues. The trim removed 7 bases at V and 1 base at J, leaving 14 bases unmatched. The CDR3 region is CASIGLAGRAPSYNEQFF. CDR3 in DNA: TGTGCCAGCATCGGGCTAGCGGGGCGAGCTCCATCCTACAATGAGCAGTTCTTC.

The V call is TRBV6-6, the J call TRBJ2-7, with 10 bases aligning to TRBD2. V gave up 6 bases and J gave up 2 bases; unmatched junction bases: 4. The length of the CDR3 is 14 residues. CDR1 and CDR2 (germline): MNHNY, SVGAGI (reference sequence). The CDR3 reads CASSGTSVTYEQYV. The CDR3 nucleotides read TGTGCCAGCAGCGGGACTAGCGTCACCTACGAGCAGTACGTC.

The J gene is TRBJ2-2, the V gene TRBV5-6; 7 positions match TRBD2. Trimming took 6 bases from V and 7 from J; bases not matched to a gene: 21. The germline V gene has CDR1 SGHDT and CDR2 YYEEEE. The CDR3 spans 18 residues. The CDR3 sequence: CASTPLRGKVAGIGELFF. The CDR3 region has the DNA TGTGCCAGCACCCCCTTGAGAGGGAAGGTAGCGGGTATCGGGGAGCTGTTTTTT.

V and J are TRBV6-5 and TRBJ1-3; TRBD1 might be the D (5 bases). Germline V gene data show CDR1 as MNHEY and CDR2 as SVGAGI. The CDR3 sequence is 16 residues long. Trimming removed 0 bases from V and 0 bases from J, with 9 bases in between. CDR3 nucleotide sequence: TGTGCCAGCAGTTACTCGTACGGGGGCTCTGGAAACACCATATATTTT. It yields the protein CASSYSYGGSGNTIYF.

The chain links TRBV7-9 to TRBJ1-1, with a tentative D call TRBD1 (5 bases). CDR1 is SEHNR and CDR2 is FQNEAQ in the germline V gene (reference sequence). Trimming removed 5 bases from V and 6 bases from J, with 10 bases in between. The length of the CDR3 is 12 residues. The CDR3 nucleotides are TGTGCCAGCAGCGAAACGGGGGCTGAAGCTTTCTTT. Translation: CASSETGAEAFF.

The chain's CDR3 is CASSGVLAGGTDTQYF. CDR3 DNA sequence: TGTGCCAGCAGTGGGGTGCTAGCGGGGGGCACAGATACGCAGTATTTT. The chain employs TRBV6-1 and TRBJ2-3; the match to TRBD2 covers 10 bases. This CDR3 has 16 amino acids. From germline, CDR1 is MNHNS and CDR2 SASEGT. V lost 4 bases, J lost 1 base, and 5 bases stayed unmatched.

This sequence joins TRBV19 and TRBJ2-5; 9 nucleotides line up with TRBD1. The last part of the DNA fits TRBJ2-7 better; the J call may be wrong. This CDR3 has 15 residues. CDR1 LNHDA and CDR2 SQIVND come from the germline V gene (reference sequence). As DNA, the CDR3 is TGTGCCAGTTCGGATTCGGGACAGGGTTCTGTCGAGCAGTACTTC. Protein: CASSDSGQGSVEQYF.

The rearrangement joins TRBV2 to TRBJ1-6, with 12 bases aligning to TRBD1. Germline V lookup: CDR1 SNHLY, CDR2 FYNNEI. CDR3 length: 15 residues. With 6 bases clipped from V and 10 bases from J, the junction kept 7 bases outside the gene matches. In DNA form, the CDR3 reads TGTGCCAGCAGGAGGGGGACAGGGGGCCACTCACCCCTCCACTTT. Its protein is CASRRGTGGHSPLHF.

The genes are TRBV6-5 and TRBJ2-7; TRBD2 aligns across 9 bases. In germline, CDR1 is MNHEY, CDR2 SVGAGI. This CDR3 region has 15 residues. Trimming removed 0 bases from V and 2 bases from J; junction bases left unmatched: 2. CDR3 protein: CASSYSAGGPYEQYF. CDR3 DNA sequence: TGTGCCAGCAGTTACTCGGCGGGGGGGCCCTACGAGCAGTACTTC.

This clone has more than one count but fewer than ten. The chain combines TRBV5-1 with TRBJ1-5; D ambiguous. V was clipped by 0 bases and J by 4 bases, with 11 bases between them. Germline V gene lookup returns CDR1 SGHRS and CDR2 YFSETQ. CDR3 size: 15 residues. CDR3 coding DNA: TGCGCCAGCAGCTTGGAAGGCGGTTCGAATCAGCCCCAGCATTTT. It specifies CASSLEGGSNQPQHF. The full variable domain, in which reference TRBV5-1 and TRBJ1-5 provide the parts outside the CDR3, is KAGVTQTPRYLIKTRGQQVTLSCSPISGHRSVSWYQQTPGQGLQFLFEYFSETQRNKGNFPGRFSGRQFSNSRSEMNVSTLELGDSALYLCASSLEGGSNQPQHFGDGTRLSIL.

This clone was counted a few times. J is TRBJ2-7 and V is TRBV6-1; D is perhaps TRBD1 (6 bases). V gave up 6 bases and J gave up 2 bases, with 14 bases separating them. The CDR3 sequence is 14 residues long. Germline V gene sequence: CDR1 MNHNS, CDR2 SASEGT. The CDR3 bases are TGTGCCAGCAGAGGGGGTAGGGTAACCTACGAGCAGTACTTC. Translation: CASRGGRVTYEQYF.

In its sample, this clone was seen a few times. The rearrangement links TRBV9 to TRBJ2-7; D possibly corresponds to TRBD1 (6 bases). There are 14 residues in the CDR3. CDR1 and CDR2 (germline): SGDLS, YYNGEE. The ends were cut back, 4 bases at V and 3 bases at J, with 14 bases in the middle. The CDR3 sequence: CASSPRQGNYEQYV. The CDR3 bases are TGTGCCAGCAGCCCTCGCCAGGGGAACTACGAGCAGTACGTC.